This paragraph reports one TCR beta chain. This entry belongs to a study of T-cell reconstitution after alpha-beta-depleted transplantation in children. Unique molecular identifiers were used to barcode this TCRbeta library. TCRdb re-called the PCR reads through MiXCR, storing one row per CDR3 protein. The sample carries almost 500,000 distinct CDR3 sequences, around an eighth recorded once. The sample was PBMCs from the stem cell graft donor, taken from the stem cell graft. This receptor was identified in a human donor who donated a stem cell graft to a child with combined immunodeficiency.

The CDR3 DNA follows: TGTGCCAGTACCTCAGACACAGATACGCAGTATTTT. Protein: CASTSDTDTQYF. This rearrangement joins TRBV19 to TRBJ2-3; D is unresolved. V lost 7 bases to trimming and J lost 2 bases, with 7 bases between them. The germline V gene encodes CDR1 LNHDA and CDR2 SQIVND (reference sequence). The CDR3 is made up of 12 amino acids.